The 20 T cell receptor beta chains reported below all come from one sample, sequenced in a study of blood T cell repertoires in COVID-19. Sequencing used immunoSEQ multiplex PCR; TCRdb keeps in-frame clones, though not all of them. Here the sample spans about 250,000 clones, 88% being singletons. Specimen: peripheral blood. The receptors derive from a woman in her 30s with COVID-19, enrolled during active disease.

The rearrangement links TRBV6-1 to TRBJ2-1, with a tentative D call TRBD1 (6 bases). Trimming pared 2 bases from V and 4 bases from J, leaving 12 bases between. Germline V gene lookup returns CDR1 MNHNS and CDR2 SASEGT. The length of the CDR3 is 15 residues. The CDR3, as DNA: TGTGCCAGCAGTGAATGGCCAGGGGCTTACAATGAGCAGTTCTTC. Amino acids: CASSEWPGAYNEQFF.

The chain employs TRBV29-1 and TRBJ1-3; D remains ambiguous. The germline gives CDR1 SQVTM, CDR2 ANQGSEA. Trimming took off 0 bases at V and 4 bases at J, with 13 bases between the two ends. There are 15 residues in the CDR3. CDR3 nucleotides: TGCAGCGTTGAAGACCCCTCGACTGGGGGAAACACCATATATTTT. Translated, it gives CSVEDPSTGGNTIYF.

Written as DNA, the CDR3 is TGCGCCAGCAGCCAAGGGACAGATCTCTACAATGAGCAGTTCTTC. Translated, it gives CASSQGTDLYNEQFF. J is TRBJ2-1 and V is TRBV4-3; D is perhaps TRBD1 (6 bases). The CDR3 is made up of 15 amino acids. V was shortened by 1 base and J by 3 bases, with 10 bases between the two germline ends. Germline lookup yields CDR1 LGHNA and CDR2 YSLEER.

CDR3 DNA sequence: TGTGCCAGCTCACGTAATAGCGACTGGACAGGGGAAAATGTAGTTGGCACAGATACGCAGTATTTT. Its protein product is CASSRNSDWTGENVVGTDTQYF. The chain has TRBV18 and TRBJ2-3; TRBD1 matches 9 bases. CDR1 and CDR2 (germline): KGHSH, LQKENI. V lost 4 bases, J lost 1 base, and 24 bases stayed unmatched. The CDR3 totals 22 residues. Using reference TRBV18 and TRBJ2-3 for the parts outside the CDR3, the full variable domain is NAGVMQNPRHLVRRRGQEARLRCSPMKGHSHVYWYRQLPEEGLKFMVYLQKENIIDESGMPKERFSAEFPKEGPSILRIQQVVRGDSAAYFCASSRNSDWTGENVVGTDTQYFGPGTRLTVL.

The chain combines TRBV2 with TRBJ2-7, with D tentatively TRBD1 (6 bases). The germline gives CDR1 SNHLY, CDR2 FYNNEI. Trimming took 6 bases from V and 1 from J, leaving 13 bases between them. The CDR3 extends over 14 amino acids. CDR3 protein: CASRGDTGSYEQYF. CDR3 nucleotides: TGTGCCAGCAGGGGGGACACGGGATCCTACGAGCAGTACTTC.

In this sample, this clone turned up once. CDR3 in amino acids: CATSDGDPRELFF. CDR3 sequence (DNA): TGTGCCACCTCTGACGGAGACCCTAGGGAGCTGTTTTTT. J is TRBJ2-2 and V is TRBV7-9; no reliable D call. Germline V gene lookup returns CDR1 SEHNR and CDR2 FQNEAQ (reference sequence). The ends were cut back, 10 bases at V and 9 bases at J, with 18 bases in the middle. CDR3 length: 13 residues.

The chain has TRBV3-1 (or the pseudogene TRBV3-2) and TRBJ2-3; no clear D. CDR1 is LGHDT and CDR2 is YNNKEL in the germline V gene (reference sequence). This CDR3 has 14 amino acids. Trimming cost V 2 bases and J 6 bases, with 12 bases left between them. CDR3 in amino acids: CASSQLADLDTQYF. In DNA form, the CDR3 reads TGTGCCAGCAGCCAATTGGCCGACTTGGATACGCAGTATTTT.

J is TRBJ1-3 and V is TRBV5-1; D is ambiguous. V shed 4 bases and J shed 0 bases, with 8 bases lying between them. The CDR3 contains 14 residues. Germline CDR1 is SGHRS and CDR2 is YFSETQ. CDR3 sequence reads: CASSMELSGNTIYF. Here the CDR3 DNA reads TGCGCCAGCAGCATGGAGCTCTCTGGAAACACCATATATTTT.

This clone was found once. The chain links TRBV5-6 to TRBJ1-6; 11 nucleotides match TRBD1. The V and J ends lost 6 bases and 10 bases, in that order; junction bases with no gene match: 12. The CDR3 has 16 residues. Per the germline V gene, CDR1 is SGHDT and CDR2 is YYEEEE. CDR3 bases: TGTGCCAGCAACCTGTGGGGGACAGGGGGAGGATCACCCCTCCACTTT. Protein sequence: CASNLWGTGGGSPLHF.

The chain carries TRBV2 and TRBJ1-6; TRBD1 might be the D (5 bases). This CDR3 is 17 amino acids long. Trimming pared 7 bases from V and 9 bases from J, leaving 25 bases between. CDR1 is SNHLY and CDR2 is FYNNEI in the germline V gene. The CDR3 loop is CASTRSTFGQGISPLHF. CDR3 nucleotide sequence: TGTGCCAGCACCAGAAGTACCTTCGGGCAGGGAATTTCACCCCTCCACTTT. Using reference TRBV2 and TRBJ1-6 for the parts outside the CDR3, the full variable domain is EPEVTQTPSHQVTQMGQEVILRCVPISNHLYFYWYRQILGQKVEFLVSFYNNEISEKSEIFDDQFSVERPDGSNFTLKIRSTKLEDSAMYFCASTRSTFGQGISPLHFGNGTRLTVT.

The chain couples TRBV27 to TRBJ1-1, with 9 bases aligning to TRBD1. The CDR3 runs 13 residues. CDR1 is MNHEY, CDR2 SMNVEV, per germline (reference sequence). J was trimmed by 1 base and V by 8 bases; bases with no gene match: 2. Here the CDR3 reads CASGQGKNTEAFF. CDR3 nucleotide sequence: TGTGCCAGCGGACAGGGGAAGAACACTGAAGCTTTCTTT.

This clone was seen only once. The rearrangement uses TRBV23-1 and TRBJ2-7; a possible D gene is TRBD1 (5 bases). TRBV23-1 is an open reading frame, and its role is uncertain. The CDR3 contains 17 residues. V was pared by 3 bases and J by 1 base, with 19 bases between. CDR3 sequence reads: CASSHQEELNRSYEQYV. The CDR3 region has the DNA TGCGCCAGCAGTCATCAAGAGGAACTGAACAGGTCCTACGAGCAGTACGTC.

The chain carries TRBV2 and TRBJ1-2; no clear D. The germline CDR1 and CDR2 sequences are SNHLY and FYNNEI. CDR3 size: 16 residues. V was shortened by 3 bases and J by 0 bases, with 14 bases between the two germline ends. The CDR3 bases are TGTGCCAGCAGTGACGGCAGGAACCCTACTAACTATGGCTACACCTTC. Translated: CASSDGRNPTNYGYTF.

The chain couples TRBV6-6 to TRBJ1-5; 7 bases line up with TRBD1. The CDR3 covers 15 residues. J gave up 6 bases and V 0 bases, and 5 bases lay outside the gene matches. CDR1 is MNHNY and CDR2 is SVGAGI in the germline V gene (reference sequence). CDR3 sequence reads: CASSYSGQEAQPQHF. Here the CDR3 DNA reads TGTGCCAGCAGTTACTCCGGACAGGAGGCTCAGCCCCAGCATTTT.

The chain has TRBV5-5 and TRBJ1-2; a weak D match, TRBD1 (5 bases). V lost 5 bases and J lost 4, with 15 bases in between. Germline values: CDR1 SGHKS, CDR2 YYEKEE (reference sequence). CDR3 length: 14 residues. DNA for the CDR3: TGTGCCAGCAGAAAGGACATCACAGCCTATGGCTACACCTTC. Translating it yields CASRKDITAYGYTF.

This rearrangement joins TRBV11-2 to TRBJ1-5; 9 bases map to TRBD1. Germline CDR1 is SGHAT and CDR2 is FQNNGV. V lost 5 bases and J lost 5; bases outside the gene matches: 7. CDR3 length: 15 residues. This CDR3 reads CASSLGTGQYQPQHF. DNA of the CDR3: TGTGCCAGCAGCCTTGGGACAGGGCAATATCAGCCCCAGCATTTT.

This rearrangement joins TRBV30 to TRBJ1-5, with 8 bases lining up with TRBD1. Trimming removed 2 bases from V and 12 bases from J; junction bases left unmatched: 12. The CDR3 has 14 residues. Germline CDR1 GTSNPN, CDR2 SVGIG (reference sequence). The CDR3 DNA reads as TGTGCCTGGAGTCAAGGACAGGGACAGGAGCTCCAGCATTTT. Translation gives CAWSQGQGQELQHF.

V and J are TRBV7-2 and TRBJ2-3, with 15 bases lining up with TRBD2. CDR1 and CDR2 (germline): SGHTA, FQGNSA. The CDR3 has 17 residues. V trimming: 3 bases; J trimming: 2 bases; junction bases outside the gene matches: 3. For the CDR3, the DNA is TGTGCCAGCAGCTTGGGGACTAGCGGGGGGCCCACAGATACGCAGTATTTT. This translates into CASSLGTSGGPTDTQYF.

This clone was counted between two and nine times. In DNA, the CDR3 is TGTGCCAGCAGCTTGAGCTCTGGAGGCCCTTACAATGAGCAGTTCTTC. Encoded protein: CASSLSSGGPYNEQFF. The chain is built from TRBV5-5 and TRBJ2-1; maybe TRBD2 (5 bases). The germline CDR1 and CDR2 sequences are SGHKS and YYEKEE (reference sequence). This CDR3 has 16 amino acids. With 1 base removed from V and 4 bases from J, the gap between germline ends came to 15 bases.

The gene calls are TRBV11-3 and TRBJ2-1, with D perhaps TRBD2 (5 bases). There are 13 residues in the CDR3. V was cut by 3 bases and J by 14 bases, with 17 bases left in between. CDR1 and CDR2 (germline): SGHNT, YENEEA. The CDR3 region is CASSLNLEGWEFF. Here the CDR3 DNA reads TGTGCCAGCAGCTTGAACCTCGAGGGATGGGAGTTCTTC.